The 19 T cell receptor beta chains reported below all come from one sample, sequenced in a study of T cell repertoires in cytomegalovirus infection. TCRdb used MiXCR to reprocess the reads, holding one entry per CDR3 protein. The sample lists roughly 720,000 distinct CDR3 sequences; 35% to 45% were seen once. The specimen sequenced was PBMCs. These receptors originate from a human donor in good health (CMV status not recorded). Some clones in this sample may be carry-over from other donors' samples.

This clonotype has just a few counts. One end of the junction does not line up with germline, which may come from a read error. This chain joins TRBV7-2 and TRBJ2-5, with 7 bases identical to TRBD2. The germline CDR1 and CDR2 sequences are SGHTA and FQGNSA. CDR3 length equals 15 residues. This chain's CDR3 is CASSLVSGGIEAQYF. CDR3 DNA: TGTGCCAGCAGCTTAGTGTCCGGGGGGATAGAGGCCCAGTACTTC.

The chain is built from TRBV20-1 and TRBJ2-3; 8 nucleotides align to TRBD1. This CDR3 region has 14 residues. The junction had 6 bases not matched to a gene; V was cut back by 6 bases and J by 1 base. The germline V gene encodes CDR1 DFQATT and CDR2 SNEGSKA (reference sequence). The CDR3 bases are TGCAGTGCGAGACAGGGGTTCGGCACAGATACGCAGTATTTT. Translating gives CSARQGFGTDTQYF.

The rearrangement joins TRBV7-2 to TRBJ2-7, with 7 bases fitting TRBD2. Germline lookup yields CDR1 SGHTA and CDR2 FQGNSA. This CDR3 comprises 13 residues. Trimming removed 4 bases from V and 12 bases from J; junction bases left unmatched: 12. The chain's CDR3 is CASSSGLNLYWYF. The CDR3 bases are TGTGCCAGCAGCTCGGGACTAAACCTATATTGGTACTTC.

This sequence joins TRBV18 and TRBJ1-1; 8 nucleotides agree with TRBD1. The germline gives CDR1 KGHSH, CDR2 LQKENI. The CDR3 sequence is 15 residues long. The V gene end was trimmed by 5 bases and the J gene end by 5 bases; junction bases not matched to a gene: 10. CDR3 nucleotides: TGTGCCAGCTCATCTGGACAGGGTGAGTGGACTGAAGCTTTCTTT. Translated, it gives CASSSGQGEWTEAFF.

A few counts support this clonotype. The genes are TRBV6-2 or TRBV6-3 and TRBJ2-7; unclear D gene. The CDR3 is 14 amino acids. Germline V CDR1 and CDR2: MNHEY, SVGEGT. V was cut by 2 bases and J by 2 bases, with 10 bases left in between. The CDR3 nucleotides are TGTGCCAGCAGTTACCGGGCAGTAACCTACGAGCAGTACTTC. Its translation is CASSYRAVTYEQYF.

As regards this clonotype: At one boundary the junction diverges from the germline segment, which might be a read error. The chain's CDR3 is CASNRGDYYVYTF. CDR3 bases: TGTGCCAGCAATAGGGGGGACTACTATGTCTACACCTTC. The chain carries TRBV6-1 and TRBJ1-2; the D gene is possibly TRBD1 (6 bases). Germline CDR1 and CDR2: MNHNS and SASEGT. The length of the CDR3 is 13 residues.

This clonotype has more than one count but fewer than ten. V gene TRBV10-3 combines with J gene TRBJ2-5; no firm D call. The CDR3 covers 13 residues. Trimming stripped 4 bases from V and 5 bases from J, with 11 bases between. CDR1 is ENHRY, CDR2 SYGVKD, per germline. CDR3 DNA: TGTGCCATCAGTGTCATGGATACTGAGACCCAGTACTTC. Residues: CAISVMDTETQYF.

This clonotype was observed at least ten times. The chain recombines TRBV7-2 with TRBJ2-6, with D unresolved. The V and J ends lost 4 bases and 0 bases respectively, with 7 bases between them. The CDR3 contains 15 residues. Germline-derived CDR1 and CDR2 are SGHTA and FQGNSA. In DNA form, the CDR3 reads TGTGCCAGCAGCTACCGAAGCTCTGGGGCCAACGTCCTGACTTTC. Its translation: CASSYRSSGANVLTF.

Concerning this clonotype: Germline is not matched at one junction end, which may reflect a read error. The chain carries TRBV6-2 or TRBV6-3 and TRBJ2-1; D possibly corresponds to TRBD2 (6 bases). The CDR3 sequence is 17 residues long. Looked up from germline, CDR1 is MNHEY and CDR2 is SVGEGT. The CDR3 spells CASSSSGVSGLFNEQLF. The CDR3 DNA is TGTGCCAGCAGCTCCTCAGGCGTGAGCGGGCTCTTCAATGAGCAGTTGTTC.

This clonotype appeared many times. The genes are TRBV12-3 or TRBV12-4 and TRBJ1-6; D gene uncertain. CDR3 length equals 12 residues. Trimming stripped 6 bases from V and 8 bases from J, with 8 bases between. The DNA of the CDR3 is TGTGCCAGCAGCCAGAGCTATTCACCCCTCCACTTT. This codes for CASSQSYSPLHF.

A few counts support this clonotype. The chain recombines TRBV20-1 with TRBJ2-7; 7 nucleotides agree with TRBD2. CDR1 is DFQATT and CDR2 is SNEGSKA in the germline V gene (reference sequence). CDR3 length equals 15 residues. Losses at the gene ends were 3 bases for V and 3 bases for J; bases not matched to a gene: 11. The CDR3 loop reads CSARTERGKYYEQYF. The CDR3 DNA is TGCAGTGCTAGGACAGAGCGGGGTAAATACTACGAGCAGTACTTC.

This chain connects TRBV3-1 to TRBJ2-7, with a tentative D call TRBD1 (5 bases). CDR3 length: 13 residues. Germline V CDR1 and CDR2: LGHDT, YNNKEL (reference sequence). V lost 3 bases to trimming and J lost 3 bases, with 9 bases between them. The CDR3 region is CASSQTDFYEQYF. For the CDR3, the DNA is TGTGCCAGCAGCCAGACAGATTTCTACGAGCAGTACTTC.

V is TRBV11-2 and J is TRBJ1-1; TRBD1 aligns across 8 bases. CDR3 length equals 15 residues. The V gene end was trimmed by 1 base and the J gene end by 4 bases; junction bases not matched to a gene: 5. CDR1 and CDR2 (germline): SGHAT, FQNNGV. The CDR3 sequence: CASSLAQGAITEAFF. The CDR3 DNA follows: TGTGCCAGCAGCTTAGCTCAGGGGGCGATCACTGAAGCTTTCTTT. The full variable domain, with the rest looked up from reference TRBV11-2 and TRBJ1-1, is EAGVAQSPRYKIIEKRQSVAFWCNPISGHATLYWYQQILGQGPKLLIQFQNNGVVDDSQLPKDRFSAERLKGVDSTLKIQPAKLEDSAVYLCASSLAQGAITEAFFGQGTRLTVV.

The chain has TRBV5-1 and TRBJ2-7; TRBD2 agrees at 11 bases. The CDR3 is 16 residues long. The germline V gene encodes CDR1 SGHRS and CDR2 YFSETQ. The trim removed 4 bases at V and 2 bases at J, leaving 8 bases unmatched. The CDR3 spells CASSPIAGGFTYEQYF. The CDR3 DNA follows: TGCGCCAGCAGCCCCATAGCGGGAGGGTTTACCTACGAGCAGTACTTC.

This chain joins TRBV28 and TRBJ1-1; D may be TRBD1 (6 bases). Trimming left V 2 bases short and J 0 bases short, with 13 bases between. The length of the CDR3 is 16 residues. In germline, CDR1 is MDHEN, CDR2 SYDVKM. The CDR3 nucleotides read TGTGCCAGCAGTTTAAGGGGGGGAGAGATGAACACTGAAGCTTTCTTT. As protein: CASSLRGGEMNTEAFF. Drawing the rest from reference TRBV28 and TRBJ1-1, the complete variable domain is DVKVTQSSRYLVKRTGEKVFLECVQDMDHENMFWYRQDPGLGLRLIYFSYDVKMKEKGDIPEGYSVSREKKERFSLILESASTNQTSMYLCASSLRGGEMNTEAFFGQGTRLTVV.

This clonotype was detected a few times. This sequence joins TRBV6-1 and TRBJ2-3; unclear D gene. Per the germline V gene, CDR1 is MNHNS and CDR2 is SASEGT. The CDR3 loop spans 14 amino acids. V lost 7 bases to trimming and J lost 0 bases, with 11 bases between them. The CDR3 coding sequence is TGTGCCAGCAACGAGCAGCGAAGCACAGATACGCAGTATTTT. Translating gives CASNEQRSTDTQYF.

For the CDR3, the DNA is TGTGCCAGCGGGCGGACTAGCGGGGCGATTAAAGAGACCCAGTACTTC. Translation gives CASGRTSGAIKETQYF. The chain links TRBV12-3 or TRBV12-4 to TRBJ2-5; the match to TRBD2 covers 12 bases. This CDR3 spans 16 amino acids. V was pared by 8 bases and J by 3 bases, with 10 bases of the junction left unmatched.

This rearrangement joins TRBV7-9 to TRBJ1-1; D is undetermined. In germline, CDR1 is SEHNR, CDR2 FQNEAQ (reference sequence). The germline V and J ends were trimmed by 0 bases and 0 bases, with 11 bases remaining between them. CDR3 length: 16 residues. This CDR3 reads CASSLAGLGMNTEAFF. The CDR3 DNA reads TGTGCCAGCAGCTTAGCGGGGTTGGGAATGAACACTGAAGCTTTCTTT.

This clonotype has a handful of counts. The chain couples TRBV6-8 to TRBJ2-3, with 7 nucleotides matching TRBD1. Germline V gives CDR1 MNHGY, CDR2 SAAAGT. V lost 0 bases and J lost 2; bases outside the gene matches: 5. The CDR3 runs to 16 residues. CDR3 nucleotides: TGTGCCAGCAGTTACTCGGAGACAGGGATCACAGATACGCAGTATTTT. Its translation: CASSYSETGITDTQYF.